These 9 T cell receptor beta chains were all obtained from the same sample, sequenced in a study of CXCR4 blockade with PD-1 therapy in pancreatic cancer. Here immunoSEQ multiplex PCR was the method, and the copy in TCRdb shows in-frame clones only, minus some. Among 1,500 to 2,000 clones listed, 30% to 45% were seen once. Sequencing used tumor tissue. The receptors were gathered from a human donor with pancreatic ductal adenocarcinoma.

V is TRBV19 and J is TRBJ1-1; D ambiguous. Trimming stripped 5 bases from V and 11 bases from J, with 18 bases between. The germline V gene encodes CDR1 LNHDA and CDR2 SQIVND (reference sequence). The CDR3 is 13 amino acids. Here the CDR3 DNA reads TGTGCCAGTAGTTTCCCAGGAGAAGCGGAGGCTTTCTTT. Translation gives CASSFPGEAEAFF.

This clone rates as large. The chain links TRBV11-3 to TRBJ2-7, with D perhaps matching TRBD1 (6 bases). Germline CDR1 reads SGHNT; CDR2 reads YENEEA. Trimming left V 2 bases short and J 0 bases short, with 11 bases between. This CDR3 has 15 residues. The CDR3 sequence: CASSLYGGASYEQYF. The CDR3 DNA is TGTGCCAGCAGCTTATATGGGGGCGCCTCCTACGAGCAGTACTTC.

The V call is TRBV6-8, the J call TRBJ1-1; D is uncertain. The CDR3 extends over 14 amino acids. V lost 2 bases and J lost 6, with 13 bases in between. The V gene's germline CDR1 is MNHGY and CDR2 SAAAGT. The CDR3 sequence: CASSYERRQAEAFF. The CDR3 DNA is TGTGCCAGCAGTTACGAGCGCCGGCAGGCTGAAGCTTTCTTT.

This clone showed up just a few times. V is TRBV30 and J is TRBJ1-5; 12 positions agree with TRBD1. The CDR3 is made up of 15 amino acids. J gave up 5 bases and V 2 bases, and 4 bases lay outside the gene matches. Germline V gene sequence: CDR1 GTSNPN, CDR2 SVGIG (reference sequence). Here the CDR3 reads CAWSSGTGGYQPQHF. CDR3 coding DNA: TGTGCCTGGAGTTCCGGGACAGGGGGCTATCAGCCCCAGCATTTT.

This chain joins TRBV18 and TRBJ2-7, with 8 bases matching TRBD1. The V and J ends lost 3 bases and 1 base, in that order; junction bases with no gene match: 2. There are 14 residues in the CDR3. Germline loops: CDR1 KGHSH, CDR2 LQKENI. CDR3 amino acids: CASSPNRGSYEQYF. CDR3 nucleotides: TGTGCCAGCTCACCGAACAGGGGGTCCTACGAGCAGTACTTC.

J is TRBJ2-5 and V is TRBV5-1, with D possibly being TRBD2 (7 bases). V shed 0 bases and J shed 3 bases, with 18 bases lying between them. The CDR3 has 17 residues. The germline gives CDR1 SGHRS, CDR2 YFSETQ. The DNA of the CDR3 is TGCGCCAGCAGCTTGGCCTACCGGGGAGGGGGAGAAGAGACCCAGTACTTC. It encodes CASSLAYRGGGEETQYF.

The rearrangement uses TRBV29-1 and TRBJ2-7; 7 nucleotides agree with TRBD1. V lost 4 bases to trimming and J lost 7 bases; unmatched junction nucleotides: 7. This CDR3 contains 12 residues. In germline, CDR1 is SQVTM, CDR2 ANQGSEA. The CDR3 DNA follows: TGCAGCGTTGCGAGACAGGGCTCGGAGCAGTACTTC. The encoded protein is CSVARQGSEQYF.

This clone was counted between two and nine times. The V gene is TRBV19, the J gene TRBJ2-7; D not resolved. The germline gives CDR1 LNHDA, CDR2 SQIVND (reference sequence). This CDR3 is 15 amino acids long. V lost 1 base to trimming and J lost 0 bases, with 10 bases between them. The CDR3 nucleotides read TGTGCCAGTAGTATAGGAAAGGAAAGCTCCTACGAGCAGTACTTC. Protein: CASSIGKESSYEQYF.

This clone was counted between two and nine times. The rearrangement joins TRBV1 to TRBJ2-4. TRBV1 is annotated as a pseudogene. The CDR3 extends over 15 amino acids. DNA of the CDR3: TGCGCCAGCAGCCAAGATCTCAGCCTCTACAACATTCAGTACTTC. Protein product: CASSQDLSLYNIQYF.